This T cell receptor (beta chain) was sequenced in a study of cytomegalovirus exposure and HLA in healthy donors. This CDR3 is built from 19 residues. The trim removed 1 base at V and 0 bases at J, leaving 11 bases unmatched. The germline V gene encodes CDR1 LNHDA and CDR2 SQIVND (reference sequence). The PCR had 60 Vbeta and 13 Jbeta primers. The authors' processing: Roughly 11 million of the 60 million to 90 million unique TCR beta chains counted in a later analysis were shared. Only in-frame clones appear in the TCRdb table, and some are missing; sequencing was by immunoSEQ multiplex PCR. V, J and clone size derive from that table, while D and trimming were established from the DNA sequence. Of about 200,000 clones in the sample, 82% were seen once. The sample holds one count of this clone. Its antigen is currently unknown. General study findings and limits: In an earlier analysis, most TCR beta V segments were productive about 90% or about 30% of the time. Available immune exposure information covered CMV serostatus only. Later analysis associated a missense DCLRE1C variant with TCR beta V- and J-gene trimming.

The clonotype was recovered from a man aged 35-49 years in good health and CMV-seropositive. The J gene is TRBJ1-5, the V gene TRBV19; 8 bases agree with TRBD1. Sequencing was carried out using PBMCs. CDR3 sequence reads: CASSIAPWTGPYSNQPQHF. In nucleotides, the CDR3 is TGTGCCAGTAGTATAGCCCCCTGGACAGGGCCATATAGCAATCAGCCCCAGCATTTT. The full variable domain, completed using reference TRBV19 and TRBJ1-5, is DGGITQSPKYLFRKEGQNVTLSCEQNLNHDAMYWYRQDPGQGLRLIYYSQIVNDFQKGDIAEGYSVSREKKESFPLTVTSAQKNPTAFYLCASSIAPWTGPYSNQPQHFGDGTRLSIL.